The clone carrying this T cell receptor (beta chain) was counted a few times. Measured with immunoSEQ multiplex PCR; TCRdb has only the in-frame clones, and not every one. The data contain under 200,000 clones, 82% of them seen just once; the ten biggest clones take up approximately 4.7%. These data belong to a study of blood T cell repertoires in COVID-19. Turning to the study itself: Acute-phase and convalescent COVID-19 samples originated in the United States, Italy and Spain.

Looked up from germline, CDR1 is MDHEN and CDR2 is SYDVKM. Trimming removed 8 bases from V and 4 bases from J; junction bases left unmatched: 7. This CDR3 region has 13 residues. Sample: PBMCs or T cells enriched from blood (not recorded which). This TCR was sampled from a woman in her sixties with acute COVID-19. V usage is TRBV28 and J usage is TRBJ1-2, with 7 bases identical to TRBD1. CDR3 sequence: CASGDSTFYGYTF. The CDR3 region has the DNA TGTGCCAGCGGGGACAGCACTTTCTATGGCTACACCTTC.